This T cell receptor (beta chain) was identified during a study of early T cells in non-severe SARS-CoV-2 infection. Study at large: Chains were not paired, and sequencing was done on bulk RNA from unsorted whole blood. Study-wide points: Private and CD4 specificities were missed by VDJdb matching, skewed to anti-spike CD8.

This clonotype was counted at least ten times. The target antigen is unknown. Trimming took off 6 bases at V and 2 bases at J, with 10 bases between the two ends. Germline V gene sequence: CDR1 MNHEY, CDR2 SVGAGI. This CDR3 has 13 residues. The library protocol tagged individual cDNA molecules with unique molecular identifiers. TCRdb used MiXCR to reprocess the 5' RACE reads, holding one entry per CDR3 protein. Counted here are 25,000 to 30,000 distinct CDR3 sequences, less than 6.5% occurring once; the ten biggest clones make up 30% to 35%. The gene calls are TRBV6-5 and TRBJ1-2; D unclear. The sequence was obtained from an adult who was a healthcare worker with PCR-confirmed SARS-CoV-2 infection or an uninfected control (not recorded which). The sequences come from whole blood, collected at baseline. The CDR3 DNA reads as TGTGCCAGCAGCGTAAACACCAACTATGGCTACACCTTC. Translated: CASSVNTNYGYTF.